This TCR beta chain originates from a study of identical twins. As concerns this clonotype: Its cognate antigen is unknown.

A single record per CDR3 protein comes from TCRdb applying MiXCR to the 5' RACE reads. The sample records approximately 280,000 distinct CDR3 sequences, roughly 8.6% being singletons. Each donor (without exception) was a healthy Caucasian. The germline V gene has CDR1 SGHRS and CDR2 YFSETQ. V lost 4 bases and J 3 bases, leaving 10 bases between the germline ends. The CDR3 length is 13 residues. Study conclusions and caveats: Donors were not followed over many years; analysis was cross-sectional. Fewer insertions were carried by abundant cord blood beta clonotypes, but none was seen in memory repertoires.

Separately, the same data were catalogued under a study of yellow fever vaccine responses in identical twins.

The sequence was obtained from a woman under 30 in good health. The V call is TRBV5-1, the J call TRBJ2-5; no clear D. Specimen: memory (CD45RO+) T cells sorted from blood. CDR3 sequence reads: CASSDWLKETQYF. The DNA for the CDR3 is TGCGCCAGCAGCGACTGGCTCAAAGAGACCCAGTACTTC.